The clone carrying this TCR beta chain was observed a single time. Its antigen is unknown. These data are taken from a study of shared clonotypes between healthy human individuals. Input per replicate PCR of unsorted PBMC was about 0.3 ug DNA, corresponding to roughly 28,000 T cell genomes. Method: immunoSEQ multiplex PCR; TCRdb's copy keeps in-frame clones and lacks some. The profile covers about 490,000 clones, with 65% to 80% appearing a single time and roughly 12% taken by the ten largest. Notes on the study in general: Only blood was sampled; tissue repertoires likely differ.

Donors had no recently reported acute infections or vaccinations and were HIV-negative. Samples left unsorted employed some 100 million PBMCs for genomic DNA. V dropped 5 bases and J dropped 2 bases, with 17 bases sitting between them. The CDR3 sequence is 16 residues long. In germline, CDR1 is SGHTA, CDR2 FQGTGA. Sequences were obtained from PBMCs. This TCR derives from a woman between 40 and 55 years old in good health. Some clones in this sample may be carry-over from other donors' samples. This rearrangement joins TRBV7-3 to TRBJ2-3; D is ambiguous. For the CDR3, the DNA is TGTGCCAGCAGCCAATTTGGTCGGTCCCCCACAGATACGCAGTATTTT. Its translation: CASSQFGRSPTDTQYF.